The source of this T cell receptor beta chain is a study of T cell responses to AZD1222 COVID-19 vaccine. Study-wide background: Pooling was applied to second doses at about 4 or about 12 weeks.

Overall study results and limits: In a largely white British group with more females than males, clonal diversity was possibly underestimated. Scientists sampled the repertoires only once the peak T cell response had passed.

Comment on this clone: Its antigen is unknown.

Germline V CDR1 and CDR2: SGHKS, YYEKEE (reference sequence). V lost 1 base, J lost 0 bases, and 11 bases lay in between. The CDR3 contains 15 residues. Method: immunoSEQ multiplex PCR; TCRdb's copy keeps in-frame clones and lacks some. The sample includes tens of thousands of clones, about 90% of them seen just once. The clonotype originates from an adult in good health. Sequencing was performed on peripheral blood, taken on day 0 of AZD1222 vaccination. The gene calls are TRBV5-5 and TRBJ2-7; a possible D gene is TRBD1 (6 bases). This chain's CDR3 is CASSLRTGFSYEQYF. The DNA for the CDR3 is TGTGCCAGCAGCTTGCGTACAGGGTTCTCCTACGAGCAGTACTTC.